This T cell receptor (beta chain) was sequenced in a study of blood T cell repertoires in COVID-19. Study-level background: Sources were T cells, B-cell-depleted T cells, or PBMCs; the material itself was cDNA or gDNA.

Produced via immunoSEQ multiplex PCR; TCRdb's table is partial and in-frame only. The repertoire holds 400,000 to 450,000 clones, 89% seen once, with roughly 1.6% in the top ten. J was trimmed by 4 bases and V by 4 bases; bases with no gene match: 7. Germline CDR1 reads SGHRS; CDR2 reads YFSETQ. This CDR3 comprises 14 residues. The sample taken for sequencing was peripheral blood. This rearrangement joins TRBV5-1 to TRBJ1-2; TRBD1 aligns across 7 bases. This receptor was taken from a woman between 35 and 50 years old with COVID-19, enrolled during active disease. CDR3 DNA: TGCGCCAGCAGCCCTCCAGGGGGTAGCTATGGCTACACCTTC. Its protein is CASSPPGGSYGYTF.